The clone carrying this TCR beta chain occurred a few times. Its antigen remains unknown. The source of the sample is a study of cytomegalovirus exposure and HLA in healthy donors. Samples came from healthy bone marrow donors. A multiplex PCR was run with 60 Vbeta primers and 13 Jbeta primers. Clones were sequenced by immunoSEQ multiplex PCR, and TCRdb holds only the in-frame ones, with some missing. The sample contains 60,000 to 80,000 clones, 60% to 80% of which appear only once. Study findings and constraints: Several top significant clusters appeared, in a later analysis, to be linked to common viral pathogens. Later analysis indicated greater clonal expansion among HLA-associated TCR beta chains than among equally common other chains. Most TCRs appeared rarely, but some public TCRs recurred in many donors.

The source is a man in his thirties or forties in good health and CMV-seronegative. The sample consisted of PBMCs.

CDR3 bases: TGTGCCAGCAGCTTGGAGGGACAGAAGGTGGGCGAGCAGTACTTC. Its protein is CASSLEGQKVGEQYF. The gene calls are TRBV5-4 and TRBJ2-7, with 7 bases aligning to TRBD1. Germline-derived CDR1 and CDR2 are SGHNT and YYREEE (reference sequence). The CDR3 length is 15 residues. The trim removed 0 bases at V and 6 bases at J, leaving 9 bases unmatched.